Sequencing of this TCR beta chain was carried out in a study of blood T cell repertoires in COVID-19. For the study at large: Whether acute or convalescent, the COVID-19 samples came from the United States, Italy and Spain. Nucleic acid was either cDNA or gDNA, and it came from T cells, B-cell-depleted T cells, or PBMCs.

CDR3 length equals 12 residues. Trimming stripped 4 bases from V and 5 bases from J, with 6 bases between. Germline V gives CDR1 SGHAT, CDR2 FQNNGV. Under the authors' procedure: Scientists estimated how many nucleated cells there were by amplifying reference gene primers. Measured with immunoSEQ multiplex PCR; TCRdb has only the in-frame clones, and not every one. That table is the source of V, J and clone size, and D and trimming were worked out from the DNA. The sample records about 84,000 clones, around four fifths being singletons. Sequenced: peripheral blood. This sequence originates from a man older than 75 with active or convalescent COVID-19. The rearrangement uses TRBV11-2 and TRBJ1-3; no firm D call. This CDR3 reads CASSSERNTIYF. The CDR3 DNA is TGTGCCAGCAGCTCGGAGAGAAACACCATATATTTT.